The T cell receptor beta chain described here comes from a study of T cell repertoires in cytomegalovirus infection. Turning to the study itself: The public TCR beta signatures pointed to both CMV infection and matching HLA type.

The CDR3 loop spans 13 amino acids. Per the germline V gene, CDR1 is SGHAT and CDR2 is FQNNGV. Trimming shortened V by 5 bases and J by 6 bases, and 11 bases separated the two germline ends. In TCRdb, the reads were re-called with MiXCR into one record per CDR3 protein. The sample records 150,000 to 200,000 distinct CDR3 sequences, more than 9% being singletons. This clonotype was counted many times. Its matching antigen is unknown. General study findings and limits: Ex vivo, HLA-C-restricted CMV-specific TCR beta clonotypes prevailed over the rest of the response.

The chain uses TRBV11-2 and TRBJ2-1, with D hard to call. This clonotype originated in a human donor in good health (CMV status not recorded). Some clones in this sample may be carry-over from other donors' samples. Material: PBMCs. In DNA form, the CDR3 reads TGTGCCAGCAGCCGAGGCCTGGCCAATGAGCAGTTCTTC. It translates to CASSRGLANEQFF.